This T cell receptor (beta chain) was identified in a study of CD8 T cells in ankylosing spondylitis. Points from the study as a whole: Typical of ankylosing spondylitis blood, it appeared, was a TCR beta motif of eight highly homologous variants. Past studies reported some motif variants in reactive arthritis synovial fluid and blood. Disease-linked clones were found to be CD8+ and relatively rare in peripheral blood.

Comments on this clonotype: Its cognate antigen is unknown.

TCRdb independently ran MiXCR on the 5' RACE reads; one entry per CDR3 protein. The top ten clones hold under 7.5% of a sample with around 540,000 distinct CDR3 sequences, approximately 12% of them seen once. The material sequenced was blood, either unsorted or a sorted T cell fraction (not recorded which). The sequence derives from a male donor with ankylosing spondylitis.

The CDR3 DNA is TGTGCCATCAGTGAGAGGAGGAATGAATACGAGCAGTACTTC. Its translation is CAISERRNEYEQYF. V usage is TRBV10-3 and J usage is TRBJ2-7; perhaps TRBD2 as D (5 bases). Germline CDR1 is ENHRY and CDR2 is SYGVKD. Trimming shortened V by 2 bases and J by 4 bases, and 12 bases separated the two germline ends. The CDR3 is 14 amino acids.